The next 31 T cell receptor beta chains were all read from a single sample in a study of cytomegalovirus exposure and HLA in healthy donors. The primer mix had 60 Vbeta and 13 Jbeta primers. The protocol was immunoSEQ multiplex PCR, while the TCRdb copy is restricted to in-frame clones and leaves out a portion. The sample contains about 170,000 clones, approximately 84% of which appear only once. Material: PBMCs. The source is a young man in good health and CMV-seropositive.

The chain links TRBV4-3 to TRBJ1-5; TRBD1 matches at 8 bases. CDR1 is LGHNA and CDR2 is YSLEER in the germline V gene. This CDR3 is built from 17 residues. V shed 0 bases and J 2 bases; nucleotides not matched to a gene: 6. The CDR3 protein is CASSQEELDRGNQPQHF. Written as DNA, the CDR3 is TGCGCCAGCAGCCAAGAAGAATTGGACAGGGGCAATCAGCCCCAGCATTTT.

As to this clone: The same CDR3 arises from other DNA sequences in this sample as well. The CDR3 coding sequence is TGTGCCAGCAGCGTTGCGGGGACTCTTTACAATGAGCAGTTCTTC. This translates into CASSVAGTLYNEQFF. This rearrangement joins TRBV9 to TRBJ2-1, with D perhaps TRBD2 (6 bases). Trimming took 2 bases from V and 4 from J, leaving 13 bases between them. This CDR3 has 15 residues. Per the germline V gene, CDR1 is SGDLS and CDR2 is YYNGEE.

The CDR3 spells CASSIGGVGQPQHF. The CDR3 bases are TGTGCCAGTAGTATAGGGGGGGTAGGACAGCCCCAGCATTTT. The rearrangement links TRBV19 to TRBJ1-5; possible D gene TRBD1, 5 bases. Germline CDR1 and CDR2: LNHDA and SQIVND (reference sequence). V dropped 1 base and J dropped 7 bases, with 11 bases sitting between them. The CDR3 length is 14 residues.

The rearrangement joins TRBV11-3 to TRBJ2-3, with 9 nucleotides matching TRBD2. CDR1 SGHNT and CDR2 YENEEA come from the germline V gene. Trimming removed 6 bases from V and 7 bases from J; junction bases left unmatched: 11. There are 15 residues in the CDR3. As DNA, the CDR3 is TGTGCCAGCAGTTCGACTAGCGGAGCGGGTAATACGCAGTATTTT. Amino acid sequence: CASSSTSGAGNTQYF.

Regarding this clone: The identical CDR3 is also encoded by other nucleotide sequences in the sample. The gene calls are TRBV27 and TRBJ2-2; 9 positions agree with TRBD1. The V and J ends lost 6 bases and 8 bases, in that order; junction bases with no gene match: 10. Germline lookup yields CDR1 MNHEY and CDR2 SMNVEV (reference sequence). This CDR3 has 15 residues. The CDR3 is CASRLRTGEAGELFF. The CDR3 DNA is TGTGCCAGCAGACTCCGGACAGGGGAGGCTGGGGAGCTGTTTTTT.

The gene calls are TRBV2 and TRBJ2-3; 9 bases align to TRBD1. The germline CDR1 and CDR2 sequences are SNHLY and FYNNEI. The CDR3 has 13 residues. J gave up 6 bases and V 4 bases, and 2 bases lay outside the gene matches. The CDR3 sequence: CASSVTGGDTQYF. The CDR3, as DNA: TGTGCCAGCAGTGTGACAGGGGGGGATACGCAGTATTTT.

About this clone itself: Compared with germline, one end of the junction differs, possibly owing to a read error. The same CDR3 is also encoded by other DNA sequences in this sample. The chain uses TRBV13 and TRBJ1-1; 7 positions agree with TRBD1. This CDR3 spans 14 amino acids. Germline CDR1 and CDR2: PRHDT and FYEKMQ (reference sequence). The CDR3 DNA reads as TGTGCCAGCAGCTTAGGCAGGGGGAACACTGAAGCCTTCTTT. Protein: CASSLGRGNTEAFF.

This chain links TRBV10-3 with TRBJ1-2; TRBD1 aligns across 9 bases. CDR1 is ENHRY and CDR2 is SYGVKD in the germline V gene. Trimming took 6 bases from V and 8 from J; bases not matched to a gene: 4. CDR3 length: 12 residues. CDR3 protein: CAIRGQGKGYTF. CDR3 nucleotide sequence: TGTGCCATCAGAGGACAGGGGAAAGGCTACACCTTC.

This CDR3 is CASSVDGYTNYGYTF. The CDR3 DNA reads as TGTGCCAGCAGCGTAGACGGGTATACTAACTATGGCTACACCTTC. The chain links TRBV9 to TRBJ1-2, with D uncertain. CDR1 and CDR2 (germline): SGDLS, YYNGEE. CDR3 length equals 15 residues. The ends were cut back, 0 bases at V and 0 bases at J, with 9 bases in the middle.

This chain uses TRBV6-5 with TRBJ2-1; TRBD2 aligns across 7 bases. J gave up 0 bases and V 0 bases, and 2 bases lay outside the gene matches. Germline V gene sequence: CDR1 MNHEY, CDR2 SVGAGI. This CDR3 is 16 amino acids long. CDR3 DNA sequence: TGTGCCAGCAGTTACTCTCGCGGGAGCTCCTACAATGAGCAGTTCTTC. This sequence encodes CASSYSRGSSYNEQFF.

This clone appeared once. The chain joins TRBV14 to TRBJ2-1, with D maybe TRBD2 (5 bases). Per the germline V gene, CDR1 is SGHDN and CDR2 is FVKESK. Trimming took off 0 bases at V and 6 bases at J, with 12 bases between the two ends. The CDR3 extends over 15 amino acids. CDR3 sequence reads: CASSQDGGSLNEQFF. DNA of the CDR3: TGTGCCAGCAGCCAAGATGGAGGTAGCCTCAATGAGCAGTTCTTC.

The rearrangement uses TRBV19 and TRBJ1-1, with 8 bases matching TRBD1. V was pared by 3 bases and J by 0 bases, with 6 bases of the junction left unmatched. The CDR3 length is 16 residues. CDR1 LNHDA and CDR2 SQIVND come from the germline V gene (reference sequence). Written as DNA, the CDR3 is TGTGCCAGTAGTATTGCAGGGGGCGCGTTGAACACTGAAGCTTTCTTT. Translation: CASSIAGGALNTEAFF.

This chain uses TRBV4-2 with TRBJ2-2; a possible D gene is TRBD2 (5 bases). CDR1 is LGHNA and CDR2 is YNFKEQ in the germline V gene. V was clipped by 2 bases and J by 5 bases, with 9 bases between them. This CDR3 has 14 residues. The CDR3 loop reads CASSQTRETGELFF. As DNA, the CDR3 is TGTGCCAGCAGCCAAACTAGGGAGACCGGGGAGCTGTTTTTT.

This clone appeared a single time. The J gene is TRBJ2-7, the V gene TRBV27, with D tentatively TRBD2 (5 bases). V lost 5 bases and J lost 5, with 22 bases in between. There are 16 residues in the CDR3. CDR1 and CDR2 (germline): MNHEY, SMNVEV (reference sequence). The CDR3 reads CASSPGFGVLPDEQYV. CDR3 DNA: TGTGCCAGCAGTCCCGGTTTCGGGGTTCTCCCCGACGAGCAGTACGTC.

The J gene is TRBJ1-3, the V gene TRBV30; D unclear. Trimming took 4 bases from V and 5 from J, leaving 12 bases between them. This CDR3 spans 13 amino acids. Germline values: CDR1 GTSNPN, CDR2 SVGIG (reference sequence). In DNA form, the CDR3 reads TGTGCCTGGACCCCTCGAGGGAGAAACACCATATATTTT. This translates into CAWTPRGRNTIYF. Looking up the rest from reference TRBV30 and TRBJ1-3 gives the full variable domain: SQTIHQWPATLVQPVGSPLSLECTVEGTSNPNLYWYRQAAGRGLQLLFYSVGIGQISSEVPQNLSASRPQDRQFILSSKKLLLSDSGFYLCAWTPRGRNTIYFGEGSWLTVV.

The chain couples TRBV7-2 to TRBJ1-5, with no clear D. V was trimmed by 2 bases and J by 0 bases, leaving 8 bases between them. The CDR3 length is 15 residues. Germline lookup yields CDR1 SGHTA and CDR2 FQGNSA. DNA of the CDR3: TGTGCCAGCAGCTTATCTGTTTATAGCAATCAGCCCCAGCATTTT. This translates into CASSLSVYSNQPQHF.

The V and J genes are TRBV2 and TRBJ2-3, with D maybe TRBD1 (6 bases). Germline V gene data show CDR1 as SNHLY and CDR2 as FYNNEI. The CDR3 runs to 15 residues. Trimming cost V 6 bases and J 4 bases, with 17 bases left between them. The CDR3 spells CASRVTGFGPDTQYF. The CDR3 bases are TGTGCCAGCAGGGTAACAGGGTTCGGGCCAGATACGCAGTATTTT. Together with reference TRBV2 and TRBJ2-3, the CDR3 gives the full variable domain: EPEVTQTPSHQVTQMGQEVILRCVPISNHLYFYWYRQILGQKVEFLVSFYNNEISEKSEIFDDQFSVERPDGSNFTLKIRSTKLEDSAMYFCASRVTGFGPDTQYFGPGTRLTVL.

The V call is TRBV13, the J call TRBJ2-1, with 8 bases aligning to TRBD2. CDR1 and CDR2 (germline): PRHDT, FYEKMQ (reference sequence). The CDR3 length is 16 residues. Trimming at V came to 5 bases and at J to 5 bases, leaving 11 bases not matched to a gene. CDR3 bases: TGTGCCAGCAGCCATACACGGACTAGCCGCCACAATGAGCAGTTCTTC. Its protein is CASSHTRTSRHNEQFF.

CDR3 loop: CASSLIGLAGGGKNIQYF. CDR3 sequence (DNA): TGTGCCAGCAGCTTAATCGGACTAGCGGGAGGTGGCAAAAACATTCAGTACTTC. The V gene is TRBV7-2, the J gene TRBJ2-4; 14 bases map to TRBD2. The germline CDR1 and CDR2 sequences are SGHTA and FQGNSA. V lost 2 bases, J lost 3 bases, and 6 bases stayed unmatched. CDR3 length: 18 residues.

The chain recombines TRBV11-2 with TRBJ2-1; possibly TRBD1 for D (5 bases). V was pared by 1 base and J by 0 bases, with 16 bases between. Germline CDR1 SGHAT, CDR2 FQNNGV. CDR3 length: 18 amino acids. CDR3 DNA: TGTGCCAGCAGCTTAGGGGGCGTGGGCGGAAGCTCCTACAATGAGCAGTTCTTC. It specifies CASSLGGVGGSSYNEQFF.

The CDR3: CASSYSAGTTNEKLFF. The CDR3 bases are TGCGCCAGCAGCTATTCCGCCGGGACAACTAATGAAAAACTGTTTTTT. The rearrangement uses TRBV5-1 and TRBJ1-4, with unresolved D. Germline CDR1 reads SGHRS; CDR2 reads YFSETQ. V gave up 3 bases and J gave up 0 bases, with 12 bases separating them. The CDR3 contains 16 residues.

V and J are TRBV11-2 and TRBJ1-3; D is undetermined. Per the germline V gene, CDR1 is SGHAT and CDR2 is FQNNGV. V was trimmed by 3 bases and J by 0 bases, leaving 15 bases between them. This CDR3 comprises 17 residues. In DNA form, the CDR3 reads TGTGCCAGCAGCTTGGAGAGTAGCGGACGCTCTGGAAACACCATATATTTT. It is translated as CASSLESSGRSGNTIYF.

This rearrangement joins TRBV19 to TRBJ2-2; 9 bases match TRBD2. The CDR3 consists of 14 residues. CDR1 and CDR2 (germline): LNHDA, SQIVND (reference sequence). V dropped 6 bases and J dropped 7; count of bases not matched to a gene: 6. The CDR3 loop is CASRREGSVGELFF. The CDR3, as DNA: TGTGCCAGTAGGCGGGAGGGCTCGGTCGGGGAGCTGTTTTTT.

V gene TRBV29-1 combines with J gene TRBJ2-3; 9 bases align to TRBD2. With 7 bases clipped from V and 2 bases from J, the junction kept 7 bases outside the gene matches. Germline-derived CDR1 and CDR2 are SQVTM and ANQGSEA. CDR3 length: 14 residues. This chain's CDR3 is CSARWTSATDTQYF. The CDR3 nucleotides read TGCAGCGCCCGTTGGACTAGCGCCACAGATACGCAGTATTTT.

V is TRBV7-2 and J is TRBJ2-7, with TRBD2 matching over 7 bases. Per germline, CDR1 SGHTA and CDR2 FQGNSA. V gave up 4 bases and J gave up 4 bases; unmatched junction bases: 16. CDR3 length: 17 residues. CDR3 sequence: CASSSFPVAGVGYEQYF. The CDR3 DNA sequence: TGTGCCAGCAGCTCCTTTCCCGTGGCGGGAGTCGGATACGAGCAGTACTTC.

The chain combines TRBV6-6 with TRBJ1-2; the D gene is possibly TRBD1 (5 bases). This CDR3 is built from 14 residues. The V end lost 6 bases, the J end lost 7 bases, and 18 bases lay between the germline ends. Per the germline V gene, CDR1 is MNHNY and CDR2 is SVGAGI (reference sequence). CDR3 amino acids: CASSWRVGTRGYTF. The CDR3 DNA is TGTGCCAGCAGCTGGAGGGTAGGGACTCGTGGCTACACCTTC.

This clone was detected only once. The chain joins TRBV4-3 to TRBJ2-5; 9 nucleotides line up with TRBD2. The germline CDR1 and CDR2 sequences are LGHNA and YSLEER. The CDR3 spans 17 residues. V dropped 0 bases and J dropped 5; count of bases not matched to a gene: 10. The CDR3 DNA is TGCGCCAGCAGCCAAGATCTAGCGGGAAGAGGAGGTGAGACCCAGTACTTC. Amino acid sequence: CASSQDLAGRGGETQYF.

The V gene is TRBV11-2, the J gene TRBJ1-3; 7 bases are shared with TRBD1. J lost 0 bases, V lost 5 bases, and 16 bases had no gene match. CDR3 length: 19 residues. Germline-derived CDR1 and CDR2 are SGHAT and FQNNGV. The CDR3 region is CASSRLGTDPTYSGNTIYF. The CDR3 bases are TGTGCCAGCAGCCGGCTGGGGACAGACCCTACTTACTCTGGAAACACCATATATTTT.

In regard to this clone: Relative to the germline gene, one junction end is altered; a read error may explain this. This sequence joins TRBV7-9 and TRBJ2-1, with 8 bases lining up with TRBD2. This CDR3 spans 17 amino acids. CDR1 and CDR2 (germline): SEHNR, FQNEAQ (reference sequence). The CDR3 sequence: CSSSLNRAGVSYNEQFF. For the CDR3, the DNA is TGTTCCAGCAGCTTAAACCGAGCGGGGGTCTCCTACAATGAGCAGTTCTTC.

V gene TRBV7-2 combines with J gene TRBJ2-3; D is unresolved. V shed 2 bases and J shed 2 bases, with 8 bases lying between them. There are 14 residues in the CDR3. Germline V gene lookup returns CDR1 SGHTA and CDR2 FQGNSA. The CDR3 loop is CASSLTPNTDTQYF. The CDR3 DNA reads as TGTGCCAGCAGCTTAACACCGAACACAGATACGCAGTATTTT.

The rearrangement links TRBV5-1 to TRBJ1-2; TRBD1 matches at 7 bases. The germline V gene encodes CDR1 SGHRS and CDR2 YFSETQ. J was trimmed by 6 bases and V by 2 bases; bases with no gene match: 7. The CDR3 extends over 14 amino acids. CDR3 in amino acids: CASSFRTGPDGYTF. The CDR3 DNA is TGCGCCAGCAGCTTCCGGACAGGTCCGGATGGCTACACCTTC.